Following are 19 T cell receptor beta chains from one sample sequenced in a study of T cell responses to AZD1222 COVID-19 vaccine. Profiling relied on immunoSEQ multiplex PCR, and the TCRdb table lists in-frame clones only, not all of them. The sample shows about 130,000 clones, roughly 88% of them seen only once. This specimen consisted of peripheral blood, obtained 28 days after the second AZD1222 dose. Receptor source: an adult who received the AZD1222 COVID-19 vaccine.

The rearrangement joins TRBV28 to TRBJ2-7; 11 bases map to TRBD2. The V segment lost 2 bases and the J segment 3 bases; nucleotides outside the gene matches: 9. Per germline, CDR1 MDHEN and CDR2 SYDVKM. This CDR3 contains 17 residues. The CDR3 DNA is TGTGCCAGCAGTTTAGAACTAGCGGGAGTAAATAACTACGAGCAGTACTTC. Translated: CASSLELAGVNNYEQYF.

The rearrangement joins TRBV5-1 to TRBJ2-2; D may be TRBD2 (6 bases). In germline, CDR1 is SGHRS, CDR2 YFSETQ. The CDR3 is 15 residues long. Trimming shortened V by 6 bases and J by 0 bases, and 12 bases separated the two germline ends. CDR3 in amino acids: CASILGGANTGELFF. Written as DNA, the CDR3 is TGCGCCAGCATCCTCGGGGGTGCGAACACCGGGGAGCTGTTTTTT.

The chain recombines TRBV4-1 with TRBJ1-5; D remains ambiguous. The CDR3 is 14 amino acids. V lost 1 base to trimming and J lost 6 bases, with 10 bases between them. Per germline, CDR1 MGHRA and CDR2 YSYEKL. The CDR3 spells CASSQGVTGQPQHF. The CDR3 region has the DNA TGCGCCAGCAGCCAAGGGGTGACGGGTCAGCCCCAGCATTTT.

The J gene is TRBJ2-1, the V gene TRBV24-1; D ambiguous. This CDR3 is 13 amino acids long. Germline CDR1 is KGHDR and CDR2 is SFDVKD. V dropped 4 bases and J dropped 7 bases, with 10 bases sitting between them. Here the CDR3 DNA reads TGTGCCACCAGTGAGTCGTCCGGTAATGAGCAGTTCTTC. As protein: CATSESSGNEQFF.

The chain recombines TRBV6-1 with TRBJ2-1; 11 positions agree with TRBD2. The CDR3 consists of 18 residues. Trimming at V came to 1 base and at J to 13 bases, leaving 18 bases not matched to a gene. Germline lookup yields CDR1 MNHNS and CDR2 SASEGT. The CDR3 sequence: CASSEEKGPGLAGSNQFF. CDR3 sequence (DNA): TGTGCCAGCAGTGAAGAGAAGGGACCTGGACTAGCGGGTTCGAATCAGTTCTTC.

V gene TRBV30 combines with J gene TRBJ2-1, with 8 bases lining up with TRBD2. The V gene's germline CDR1 is GTSNPN and CDR2 SVGIG (reference sequence). Trimming cost V 8 bases and J 0 bases; bases outside gene matches: 6. The CDR3 loop spans 14 amino acids. DNA for the CDR3: TGTGCCATCACGAGCGGGAGCTCCTACAATGAGCAGTTCTTC. This codes for CAITSGSSYNEQFF.

The rearrangement links TRBV20-1 to TRBJ2-4; D unresolved. The germline V gene has CDR1 DFQATT and CDR2 SNEGSKA (reference sequence). There are 14 residues in the CDR3. V lost 3 bases and J lost 1, with 10 bases in between. The CDR3 DNA is TGCAGTGCTAGTCTGGGCCTGGCCAAAAACATTCAGTACTTC. Residues: CSASLGLAKNIQYF.

V and J are TRBV11-3 and TRBJ2-2, with D perhaps matching TRBD1 (5 bases). V lost 3 bases, J lost 0 bases, and 8 bases lay in between. The CDR3 is 15 residues long. Germline assignment: CDR1 SGHNT and CDR2 YENEEA. The CDR3 loop reads CASSFQGANTGELFF. The CDR3, as DNA: TGTGCCAGCAGCTTTCAGGGCGCGAACACCGGGGAGCTGTTTTTT.

This clone was observed a single time. CDR3 nucleotides: TGTGCCAGCACCCTTCCGGGGCCAAGGCTGGTACAGTTCTTC. It translates to CASTLPGPRLVQFF. The chain links TRBV28 to TRBJ2-1; either TRBD1 or TRBD2 may supply D (5 bases each). CDR1 and CDR2 from the germline V gene are MDHEN and SYDVKM. V shed 7 bases and J shed 13 bases, with 23 bases lying between them. The CDR3 covers 14 residues.

In this sample, this clone turned up once. The J gene is TRBJ1-5, the V gene TRBV14; D possibly corresponds to TRBD1 (5 bases). V was trimmed by 1 base and J by 0 bases, leaving 16 bases between them. CDR1 and CDR2 from the germline V gene are SGHDN and FVKESK. The CDR3 contains 18 residues. CDR3 DNA: TGTGCCAGCAGCCAAGGTTTCCACGGGGACCTTAGCAATCAGCCCCAGCATTTT. Amino acids: CASSQGFHGDLSNQPQHF.

The chain couples TRBV4-2 to TRBJ2-1; D remains ambiguous. V gave up 3 bases and J gave up 15 bases, with 18 bases separating them. From germline, CDR1 is LGHNA and CDR2 YNFKEQ. The CDR3 runs 13 residues. CDR3 coding DNA: TGTGCCAGCAGCCAGCGAATTTTGGAAGTCTCGTTCTTC. This sequence encodes CASSQRILEVSFF.

The rearrangement links TRBV28 to TRBJ2-3, with TRBD2 as a possible D gene (6 bases). Germline V gene lookup returns CDR1 MDHEN and CDR2 SYDVKM. V was cut by 4 bases and J by 3 bases, with 17 bases left in between. There are 16 residues in the CDR3. The DNA of the CDR3 is TGTGCCAGCAGTTCCCCCGTTTGGGGGGAGACAGATACGCAGTATTTT. Protein product: CASSSPVWGETDTQYF.

This clone was observed once. V and J are TRBV27 and TRBJ1-1; 9 nucleotides match TRBD1. CDR3 length equals 15 residues. J lost 3 bases, V lost 6 bases, and 8 bases had no gene match. Germline assignment: CDR1 MNHEY and CDR2 SMNVEV (reference sequence). The CDR3 sequence is CASRDRTGVDTEAFF. CDR3 in DNA: TGTGCCAGCAGGGATAGGACAGGGGTGGACACTGAAGCTTTCTTT.

The chain links TRBV7-9 to TRBJ2-3, with D uncertain. CDR1 and CDR2 (germline): SEHNR, FQNEAQ (reference sequence). V gave up 2 bases and J gave up 0 bases, with 15 bases separating them. The length of the CDR3 is 17 residues. The DNA for the CDR3 is TGTGCCAGCAGCTTAAGATCTGCGAGTCCTAGCACAGATACGCAGTATTTT. As protein: CASSLRSASPSTDTQYF.

The rearrangement links TRBV11-2 to TRBJ2-1, with TRBD2 matching 7 bases. CDR3 length: 16 residues. V was pared by 5 bases and J by 0 bases, with 7 bases of the junction left unmatched. Germline V gene lookup returns CDR1 SGHAT and CDR2 FQNNGV. For the CDR3, the DNA is TGTGCCAGCAGCCGCCGAGCGGGGTCCTCCTACAATGAGCAGTTCTTC. Translated, it gives CASSRRAGSSYNEQFF.

The chain combines TRBV4-1 with TRBJ2-2, with a tentative D call TRBD2 (5 bases). The V end was cut by 1 base, the J end by 5 bases, with 8 bases between. CDR3 length equals 14 residues. Germline V CDR1 and CDR2: MGHRA, YSYEKL. CDR3 nucleotide sequence: TGCGCCAGCAGCCAAGGTGGCGGGACCGGGGAGCTGTTTTTT. Translated: CASSQGGGTGELFF.

The V call is TRBV10-1, the J call TRBJ1-1; TRBD1 matches at 7 bases. The CDR3 is made up of 13 amino acids. Germline loops: CDR1 WNHNN, CDR2 SYGVQD (reference sequence). V shed 8 bases and J 0 bases; nucleotides not matched to a gene: 3. CDR3 sequence: CASLTGLNTEAFF. Written as DNA, the CDR3 is TGCGCCAGCCTGACAGGGTTGAACACTGAAGCTTTCTTT.

The CDR3 loop is CASSVELGDRGRKNSPLHF. As DNA, the CDR3 is TGTGCCAGCAGCGTAGAGCTTGGAGACAGGGGGCGAAAAAATTCACCCCTCCACTTT. The chain joins TRBV9 to TRBJ1-6, with 10 positions matching TRBD1. CDR1 is SGDLS and CDR2 is YYNGEE in the germline V gene. Unmatched junction bases numbered 13, after V lost 0 bases and J lost 7 bases. This CDR3 is built from 19 residues.

This clone has a single count. The genes are TRBV5-1 and TRBJ2-7, with D tentatively TRBD1 (6 bases). This CDR3 has 13 amino acids. Trimming took 4 bases from V and 2 from J, leaving 10 bases between them. Germline V gene sequence: CDR1 SGHRS, CDR2 YFSETQ. The DNA of the CDR3 is TGCGCCAGCAGCCCCACAGGGACCTACGAGCAGTACTTC. As protein: CASSPTGTYEQYF.